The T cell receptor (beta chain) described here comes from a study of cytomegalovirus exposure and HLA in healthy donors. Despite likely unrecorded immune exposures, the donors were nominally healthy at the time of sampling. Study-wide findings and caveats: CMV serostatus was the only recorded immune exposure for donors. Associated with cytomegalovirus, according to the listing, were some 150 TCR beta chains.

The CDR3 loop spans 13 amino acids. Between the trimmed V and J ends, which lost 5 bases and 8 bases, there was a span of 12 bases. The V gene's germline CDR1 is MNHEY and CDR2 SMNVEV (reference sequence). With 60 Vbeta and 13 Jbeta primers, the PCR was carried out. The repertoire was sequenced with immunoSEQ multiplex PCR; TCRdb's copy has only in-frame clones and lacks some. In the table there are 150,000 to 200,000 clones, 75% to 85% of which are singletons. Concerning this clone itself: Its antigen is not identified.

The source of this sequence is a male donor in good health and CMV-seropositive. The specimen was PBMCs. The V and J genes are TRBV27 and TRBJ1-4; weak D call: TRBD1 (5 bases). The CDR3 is CASSMRQNEKLFF. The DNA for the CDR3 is TGTGCCAGCAGTATGCGACAGAACGAAAAACTGTTTTTT.